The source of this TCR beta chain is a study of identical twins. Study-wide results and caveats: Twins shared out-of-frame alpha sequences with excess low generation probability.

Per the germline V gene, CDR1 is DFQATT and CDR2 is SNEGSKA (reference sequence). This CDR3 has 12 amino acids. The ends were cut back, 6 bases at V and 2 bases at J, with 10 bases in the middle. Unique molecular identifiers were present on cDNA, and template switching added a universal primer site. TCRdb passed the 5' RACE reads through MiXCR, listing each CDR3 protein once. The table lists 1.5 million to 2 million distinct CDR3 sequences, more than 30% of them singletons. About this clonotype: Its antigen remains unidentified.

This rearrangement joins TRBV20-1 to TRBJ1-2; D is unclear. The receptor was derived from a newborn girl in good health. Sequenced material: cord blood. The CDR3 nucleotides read TGCAGTGCATACAGCCGCAACTATGGCTACACCTTC. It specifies CSAYSRNYGYTF.